This TCR beta chain emerged from a study of breast tumors, draining lymph nodes, adjacent tissues listed by TCRdb under 2016. As for the study more broadly: In breast cancer patients, the study compared the TCR beta repertoires of tumor, adjacent nontumor tissue and axillary lymph nodes. The study was designed to assess the relationships and possible T-cell exchange between tumor, surrounding tissue and draining lymph node repertoires in human breast cancer.

Data came from an Illumina HiSeq 2000. TCR beta chain libraries were generated by multiplex PCR amplification. The amplified TCR beta chain products were analyzed by high-throughput sequencing. In-frame beta chains were kept once TCRdb had trimmed the public reads at Q25 with fastp and called clones with MiXCR. For every CDR3 protein sequence, its rows merge into one entry that carries the most common genes and DNA. The sample data list under 25,000 distinct CDR3 sequences, and around two fifths of these were observed just once. Together, the top ten hold around 21% of the sample. Based on its abundance in the sample, this clonotype is medium-sized (0.01 to 0.1%). The target of this receptor is not known. Base quality data are lacking; no much larger clone is found one base away. General findings and caveats noted by the study authors: Tumor T-cell repertoires showed less diversity than lymph node repertoires and more diversity than nontumor tissue repertoires, and tumor T-cell repertoires showed preferential V and J gene usage. The data were considered consistent with the idea that most tumor T cells come from the lymph node and then expand in tumor tissue. The study presented the conclusion that tumor T cells originate in lymph nodes as consistent with a hypothesis, not as something directly demonstrated. Tumor and nontumor tissue repertoires were found to be significantly more similar in luminal-like than in basal-like breast cancer.

V is cut by 0 bases and J by 6 bases, and the space between the germline ends is 18 bases. The germline V gene yields LGHNA for CDR1 and YSLEER for CDR2. Including the terminal cysteine and phenylalanine, the CDR3 comprises 16 residues. Only the CDR3 portion is preserved as DNA: 48 bases, with reading frame beginning at the first base. The sample was breast tumor tissue. The V gene is TRBV4-3 and the J gene is TRBJ2-7, with the D gene too uncertain to name. The sequence derives from a female donor with breast cancer. Some clones in this sample may be carry-over from other donors' samples. The DNA sequence is as follows: TGCGCCAGCAGCCAAGATCTCCGACGGCACCCCTCCGAGCAGTACTTC. Translated, it gives CASSQDLRRHPSEQYF.